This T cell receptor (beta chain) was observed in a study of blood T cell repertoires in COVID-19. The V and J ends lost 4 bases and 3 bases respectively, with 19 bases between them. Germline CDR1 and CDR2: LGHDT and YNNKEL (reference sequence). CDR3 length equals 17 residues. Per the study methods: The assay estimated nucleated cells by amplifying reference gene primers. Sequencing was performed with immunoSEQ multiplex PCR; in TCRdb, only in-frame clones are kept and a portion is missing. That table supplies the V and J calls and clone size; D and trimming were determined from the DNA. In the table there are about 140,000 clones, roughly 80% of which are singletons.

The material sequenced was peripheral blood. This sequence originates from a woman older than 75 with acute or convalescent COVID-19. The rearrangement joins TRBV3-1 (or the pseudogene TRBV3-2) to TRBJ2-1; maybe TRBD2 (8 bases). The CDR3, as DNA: TGTGCCAGCAGCCCCCACGGGGGGGCAGGGGGCTACAATGAGCAGTTCTTC. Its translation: CASSPHGGAGGYNEQFF.